This T cell receptor beta chain originates from a study of blood T cell repertoires in COVID-19. CDR1 and CDR2 (germline): MDHEN, SYDVKM. This CDR3 has 14 amino acids. Germline trimming cut 5 bases from V and 5 bases from J; bases unmatched to any gene: 2. Each recovered donor of Cohort 3 presented with two negative PCRs, clearance, or symptom resolution. The assay was immunoSEQ multiplex PCR, and TCRdb's table has in-frame clones only and misses some. In the table there are around 310,000 clones, 88% of which are singletons. The J gene is TRBJ2-2, the V gene TRBV28; 10 nucleotides agree with TRBD1. Sequencing was done on a sample of PBMCs or T cells enriched from blood (not recorded which). The TCR originated in a man under 40 who had recovered from COVID-19. The DNA for the CDR3 is TGTGCCAGCAGTGGGACAGGGGAAACCGGGGAGCTGTTTTTT. This gives the protein CASSGTGETGELFF. Drawing the rest from reference TRBV28 and TRBJ2-2, the complete variable domain is DVKVTQSSRYLVKRTGEKVFLECVQDMDHENMFWYRQDPGLGLRLIYFSYDVKMKEKGDIPEGYSVSREKKERFSLILESASTNQTSMYLCASSGTGETGELFFGEGSRLTVL.